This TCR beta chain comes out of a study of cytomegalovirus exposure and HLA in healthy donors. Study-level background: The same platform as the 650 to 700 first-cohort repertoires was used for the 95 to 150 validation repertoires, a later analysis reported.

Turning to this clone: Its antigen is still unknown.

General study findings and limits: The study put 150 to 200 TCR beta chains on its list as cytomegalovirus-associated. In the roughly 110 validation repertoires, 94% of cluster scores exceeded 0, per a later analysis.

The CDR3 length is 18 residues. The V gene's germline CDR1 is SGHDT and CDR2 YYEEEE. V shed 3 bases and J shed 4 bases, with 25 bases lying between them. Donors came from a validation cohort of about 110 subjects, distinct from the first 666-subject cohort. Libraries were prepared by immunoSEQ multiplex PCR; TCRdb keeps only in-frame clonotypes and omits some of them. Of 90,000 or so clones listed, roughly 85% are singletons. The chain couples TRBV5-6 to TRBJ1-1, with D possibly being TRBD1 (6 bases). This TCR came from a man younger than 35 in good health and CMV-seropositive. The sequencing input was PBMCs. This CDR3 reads CASSSTYLDSGGRTEAFF. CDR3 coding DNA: TGTGCCAGCAGCTCAACCTACTTAGACAGTGGGGGCCGCACTGAAGCTTTCTTT.